These 17 T cell receptor beta chains came from one sample sequenced in a study of early T cells in non-severe SARS-CoV-2 infection. TCRdb processed the 5' RACE reads anew with MiXCR; each CDR3 protein has one entry. The data show around 57,000 distinct CDR3 sequences, 4.5% to 7.5% seen once. The sequenced sample was whole blood, obtained at baseline. All receptors come from an adult who was a healthcare worker with PCR-confirmed SARS-CoV-2 infection or an uninfected control (not recorded which).

This clonotype was found a few times. The chain recombines TRBV28 with TRBJ2-1; D might be TRBD2 (5 bases). The V end was cut by 6 bases, the J end by 4 bases, with 16 bases between. The CDR3 has 15 amino acids. Germline V lookup: CDR1 MDHEN, CDR2 SYDVKM. The CDR3 DNA is TGTGCCAGCAGCGTAGGACCGACTACTTACAATGAGCAGTTCTTC. Translated, it gives CASSVGPTTYNEQFF.

The V and J genes are TRBV5-6 and TRBJ1-6; 8 nucleotides line up with TRBD1. The length of the CDR3 is 17 residues. Germline V lookup: CDR1 SGHDT, CDR2 YYEEEE. The J segment lost 9 bases and the V segment lost 0 bases, leaving 11 bases of the junction unmatched. The CDR3 loop is CASSLGQGKYPASPLHF. CDR3 DNA sequence: TGTGCCAGCAGCTTGGGACAGGGGAAGTACCCCGCTTCACCCCTCCACTTT.

This clonotype appeared many times. The rearrangement joins TRBV20-1 to TRBJ1-5; 9 positions agree with TRBD1. V shed 5 bases and J 6 bases; nucleotides not matched to a gene: 5. Germline CDR1 reads DFQATT; CDR2 reads SNEGSKA (reference sequence). The CDR3 covers 13 residues. CDR3 protein: CSALPGQGQPQHF. The CDR3, as DNA: TGCAGTGCTCTACCGGGACAGGGTCAGCCCCAGCATTTT.

This clonotype has ten or more counts. CDR3 in amino acids: CASSWGHLLPKYEQYF. CDR3 DNA sequence: TGTGCCAGCAGTTGGGGACACCTACTCCCAAAATACGAGCAGTACTTC. This chain uses TRBV12-3 or TRBV12-4 with TRBJ2-7; possible D gene TRBD1, 6 bases. The CDR3 is 16 residues long. Deletions cut 4 bases from V and 4 bases from J, with 20 bases between.

This clonotype was observed at least ten times. This sequence joins TRBV10-3 and TRBJ2-3, with unresolved D. The CDR3 length is 11 residues. Per the germline V gene, CDR1 is ENHRY and CDR2 is SYGVKD. V lost 9 bases and J 2 bases, leaving 6 bases between the germline ends. The CDR3 sequence is CAILDTDTQYF. CDR3 nucleotides: TGTGCCATTTTGGACACAGATACGCAGTATTTT.

The V and J genes are TRBV10-1 and TRBJ1-1; a possible D gene is TRBD1 (5 bases). V was pared by 6 bases and J by 9 bases, with 11 bases between. Germline V gene lookup returns CDR1 WNHNN and CDR2 SYGVQD (reference sequence). This CDR3 region has 11 residues. CDR3 nucleotide sequence: TGCGCCAGCAGCGGGGGAGGGAAAGCTTTCTTT. Its translation is CASSGGGKAFF.

This clonotype was seen ten or more times. The chain links TRBV24-1 to TRBJ2-1; weak D call: TRBD1 (6 bases). This CDR3 spans 14 amino acids. From germline, CDR1 is KGHDR and CDR2 SFDVKD. V lost 5 bases and J 2 bases, leaving 9 bases between the germline ends. The CDR3 sequence: CATSGTVPYNEQFF. CDR3 DNA sequence: TGTGCCACCAGTGGGACAGTTCCCTACAATGAGCAGTTCTTC.

This clonotype was observed a few times. The chain couples TRBV27 to TRBJ2-7; no definite D call. The CDR3 is 14 amino acids. V lost 0 bases, J lost 4 bases, and 10 bases lay in between. CDR1 and CDR2 from the germline V gene are MNHEY and SMNVEV (reference sequence). The CDR3 region is CASSLSAGSYEQYF. CDR3 in DNA: TGTGCCAGCAGTTTATCTGCAGGCAGTTACGAGCAGTACTTC.

CDR3: CATSDSDVPSGGDTQYF. As DNA, the CDR3 is TGTGCCACCAGTGATTCCGATGTCCCCAGCGGGGGAGATACGCAGTATTTT. The chain recombines TRBV24-1 with TRBJ2-3, with TRBD2 matching over 8 bases. The ends lost 2 bases at V and 5 bases at J; junction bases unmatched: 11. CDR3 length equals 17 residues. Germline loops: CDR1 KGHDR, CDR2 SFDVKD.

This clonotype was detected many times. V is TRBV10-3 and J is TRBJ2-1, with D perhaps TRBD1 (5 bases). Germline V gives CDR1 ENHRY, CDR2 SYGVKD. Between the trimmed V and J ends, which lost 2 bases and 6 bases, there was a span of 17 bases. The CDR3 sequence is 16 residues long. CDR3 coding DNA: TGTGCCATCAGTGAGATCCACAGGTCTACCTCCAATGAGCAGTTCTTC. Translating it yields CAISEIHRSTSNEQFF.

This clonotype was observed a few times. One end of the junction varies from germline; a read error may be responsible. The rearrangement uses TRBV29-1 and TRBJ1-2, with a tentative D call TRBD1 (6 bases). The germline V gene encodes CDR1 SQVTM and CDR2 ANQGSEA. There are 11 residues in the CDR3. The CDR3 DNA sequence: TGCAGCGCTGAAGGGGGTTATGGCTACACCTTC. Protein: CSAEGGYGYTF.

This clonotype was found many times. The V call is TRBV6-6, the J call TRBJ2-7, with 10 positions matching TRBD2. There are 14 residues in the CDR3. J was trimmed by 2 bases and V by 5 bases; bases with no gene match: 3. Germline CDR1 MNHNY, CDR2 SVGAGI (reference sequence). The CDR3 here is CASSSGRVAYEQYF. As DNA, the CDR3 is TGTGCCAGCAGTAGCGGGAGGGTAGCCTACGAGCAGTACTTC.

At least ten counts were recorded for this clonotype. J is TRBJ1-2 and V is TRBV6-6; no reliable D call. There are 15 residues in the CDR3. Germline lookup yields CDR1 MNHNY and CDR2 SVGAGI (reference sequence). V was trimmed by 6 bases and J by 4 bases, leaving 18 bases between them. DNA of the CDR3: TGTGCCAGCAGCCCCTCAAGAGGGCCGTTCTATGGCTACACCTTC. This translates into CASSPSRGPFYGYTF.

The chain couples TRBV7-7 to TRBJ2-5, with a weak D call TRBD2 (5 bases). V lost 1 base, J lost 2 bases, and 17 bases lay in between. The CDR3 sequence is 17 residues long. Germline loops: CDR1 SSHAT, CDR2 FNYEAQ (reference sequence). CDR3 DNA: TGTGCCAGCAGCTTAGATCTGGGGTCTAGCCTTCAAGAGACCCAGTACTTC. This sequence encodes CASSLDLGSSLQETQYF.

This clonotype came up many times. The chain recombines TRBV4-2 with TRBJ2-7, with D perhaps TRBD2 (6 bases). Trimming took off 0 bases at V and 3 bases at J, with 9 bases between the two ends. This CDR3 comprises 14 residues. The germline V gene encodes CDR1 LGHNA and CDR2 YNFKEQ. CDR3 residues: CASSQEWRDYEQYF. Here the CDR3 DNA reads TGTGCCAGCAGCCAAGAATGGAGGGACTACGAGCAGTACTTC.

The table lists this clonotype with a few counts. This chain links TRBV19 with TRBJ2-3; D ambiguous. Germline V CDR1 and CDR2: LNHDA, SQIVND (reference sequence). This CDR3 is built from 15 residues. Trimming removed 6 bases at V and 4 bases at J, with 17 bases between. CDR3 DNA sequence: TGTGCCAGTAGCCTTGGGTCTTATGGAGCAGATACGCAGTATTTT. Translated, it gives CASSLGSYGADTQYF.

This clonotype was detected many times. This chain uses TRBV6-5 with TRBJ2-7; D is unclear. Germline-derived CDR1 and CDR2 are MNHEY and SVGAGI. Trimming cost V 0 bases and J 0 bases, with 15 bases left between them. The CDR3 runs 17 residues. The CDR3 nucleotides read TGTGCCAGCAGTTACTCGAATACCGGGTCGGTCTCCTACGAGCAGTACTTC. It is translated as CASSYSNTGSVSYEQYF.